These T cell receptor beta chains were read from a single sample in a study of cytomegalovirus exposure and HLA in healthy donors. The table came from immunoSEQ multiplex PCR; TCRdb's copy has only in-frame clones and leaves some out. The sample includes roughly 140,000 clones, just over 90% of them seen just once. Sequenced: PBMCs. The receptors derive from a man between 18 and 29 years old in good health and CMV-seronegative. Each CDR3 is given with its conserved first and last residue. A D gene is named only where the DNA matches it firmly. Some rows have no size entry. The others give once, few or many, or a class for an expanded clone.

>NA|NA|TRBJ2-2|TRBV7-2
TGTGCCAGCAGCTTAGAGGGGCGGACAGCGAACACCGGGGAGCTGTTTTTT
CASSLEGRTANTGELFF
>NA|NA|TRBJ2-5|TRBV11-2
TGTGCCAGCAGCTTAGGGCGGGAGACCCAGTACTTC
CASSLGRETQYF
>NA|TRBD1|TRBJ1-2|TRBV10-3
TGTGCCATCAGTCTTTCGGGACAGCTGACCTATGGCTACACCTTC
CAISLSGQLTYGYTF
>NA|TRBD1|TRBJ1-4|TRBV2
TGTGCCAGCAGTGCTGCCGGGACAGGAGATGAAAAACTGTTTTTT
CASSAAGTGDEKLFF
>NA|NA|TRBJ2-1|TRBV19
TGTGCCAGTAGTATTGAGGGCGGCCGGGTCCTTTACAATGAGCAGTTCTTC
CASSIEGGRVLYNEQFF
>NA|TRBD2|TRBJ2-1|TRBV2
TGTGCCGGAACTAGCGGGGGCCTAAACAATGAGCAGTTCTTC
CAGTSGGLNNEQFF
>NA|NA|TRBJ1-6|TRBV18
TGTGCCAGCTCACCTTCCGGGAATAATTCACCCCTCCACTTT
CASSPSGNNSPLHF
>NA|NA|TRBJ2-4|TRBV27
TGTGCCAGCATCGGTTGGGCTGGGGCCAAAAACATTCAGTACTTC
CASIGWAGAKNIQYF
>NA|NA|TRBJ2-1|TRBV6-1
TGTGCCAGCAGTGTCGTGAATGAGCAGTTCTTC
CASSVVNEQFF
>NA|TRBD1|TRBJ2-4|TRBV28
TGTGCCAGCGAAGGGGGCAATGAAAACATTCAGTACTTC
CASEGGNENIQYF
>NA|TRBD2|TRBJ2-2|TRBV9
TGTGCCAGCAGCGCGGGACTAGCGGGAACCGGGGAGCTGTTTTTT
CASSAGLAGTGELFF
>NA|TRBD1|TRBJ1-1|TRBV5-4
TGTGCCAGCAGCCCAGGACAGGCCCTAGGCACTGAAGCTTTCTTT
CASSPGQALGTEAFF
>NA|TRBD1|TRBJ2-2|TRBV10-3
TGTGCCATCAGTGACCCGGGACAGGGGATCACCGGGGAGCTGTTTTTT
CAISDPGQGITGELFF
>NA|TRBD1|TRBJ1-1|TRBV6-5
TGTGCCAGCAGTTCTCGGCTGGGACAGGGGAACACTGAAGCTTTCTTT
CASSSRLGQGNTEAFF
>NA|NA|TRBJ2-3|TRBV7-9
TGTGCCAGCAGCATCCAGGGAACAGATACGCAGTATTTT
CASSIQGTDTQYF
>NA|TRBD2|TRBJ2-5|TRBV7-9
TGTGCCAGCAGCTCAGCAACCGGGACTAGTCGGGAGACCCAGTACTTC
CASSSATGTSRETQYF
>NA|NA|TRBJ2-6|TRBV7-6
TGTGCCAGCAGCTCCGGGAGGGCCAACGTCCTGACTTTC
CASSSGRANVLTF
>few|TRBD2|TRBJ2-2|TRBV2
TGTGCCAGCAGTCGGGGGACTAGCGTCCTCACCGGGGAGCTGTTTTTT
CASSRGTSVLTGELFF
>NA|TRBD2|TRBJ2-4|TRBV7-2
TGTGCCAGCAGCTTAGACGGGAGGGAAAACATTCAGTACTTC
CASSLDGRENIQYF
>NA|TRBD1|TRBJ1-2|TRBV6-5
TGTGCCAGCAGTTTGATTTACAGGGGCGAACCCTATGGCTACACCTTC
CASSLIYRGEPYGYTF
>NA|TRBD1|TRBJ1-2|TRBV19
TGTGCCAGTAGTATTTTGGGGGGACAGGCAAACTATGGCTACACCTTC
CASSILGGQANYGYTF
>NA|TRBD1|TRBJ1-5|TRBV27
TGTGCCAGCAGTTTAGGACAGGGTGGTCAGCCCCAGCATTTT
CASSLGQGGQPQHF
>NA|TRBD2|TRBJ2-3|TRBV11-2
TGTGCCAGCAGCCGCGGACTAGCGGGAGTAGATACGCAGTATTTT
CASSRGLAGVDTQYF
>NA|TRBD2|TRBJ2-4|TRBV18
TGTGCCAGCTCACCATTGGCGACTAGCGGGGGGGCTGCCAAAAACATTCAGTACTTC
CASSPLATSGGAAKNIQYF
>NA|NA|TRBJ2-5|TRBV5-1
TGCGCCAGCAGCTCGGGACTCCAGAGAGAGACCCAGTACTTC
CASSSGLQRETQYF
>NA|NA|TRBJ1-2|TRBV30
TGTGCCTGGAGTGTTCAGGGCCCGGGCTACACCTTC
CAWSVQGPGYTF
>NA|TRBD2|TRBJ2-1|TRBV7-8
TGTGCCAGCAGCTTAGAGGCAGCGGGGGGACAAGACAATGAGCAGTTCTTC
CASSLEAAGGQDNEQFF
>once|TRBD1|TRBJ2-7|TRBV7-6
TGTGCCAGCAGTGAGGTCATTGTTTCGGCCGGGACAGGCTACGAGCAGTACTTC
CASSEVIVSAGTGYEQYF
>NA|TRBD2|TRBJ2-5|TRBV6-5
TGTGCCAGCAGCCCACTAGCGGGAATTGGGGAGACCCAGTACTTC
CASSPLAGIGETQYF
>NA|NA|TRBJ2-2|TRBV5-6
TGTGCCAGCAGCTCTAGTGGGACCGGGGAGCTGTTTTTT
CASSSSGTGELFF
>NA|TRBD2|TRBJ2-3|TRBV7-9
TGTGCCAGCAGCTTACGGCGGGAGCCGTGGGATACGCAGTATTTT
CASSLRREPWDTQYF
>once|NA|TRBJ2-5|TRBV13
TGTGCCAGCAGCCTGGGTCAGGGAGGATTCCAAGAGACCCAGTACTTC
CASSLGQGGFQETQYF
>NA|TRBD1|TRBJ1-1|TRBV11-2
TGTGCCAGCAGGTTGTGGGGACAGAAGAACACTGAAGCTTTCTTT
CASRLWGQKNTEAFF
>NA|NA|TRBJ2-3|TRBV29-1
TGCAGCGTTGAAGATCTCGTGTCGGTTGAATCCACAGATACGCAGTATTTT
CSVEDLVSVESTDTQYF
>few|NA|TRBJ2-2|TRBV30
TGTGCCTGGAGTGTACTAGGGACCGGGGAGCTGTTTTTT
CAWSVLGTGELFF
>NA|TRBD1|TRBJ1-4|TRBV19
TGTGCCAGTAGTCCCCGGGACAGGGGAAATGAAAAACTGTTTTTT
CASSPRDRGNEKLFF
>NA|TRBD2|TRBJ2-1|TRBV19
TGTGCCAGTAGTATAGATTTTATGTTTTCGGCTAGCGGGAGGGGCAATGAGCAGTTCTTC
CASSIDFMFSASGRGNEQFF
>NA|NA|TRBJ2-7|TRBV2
TGTGCCAGCAGTGAATATGGGGAGACCTACGAGCAGTACTTC
CASSEYGETYEQYF
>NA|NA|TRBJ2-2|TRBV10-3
TGTGCCATCAGTGAGGGCTACCTAGCCGGGGAGCTGTTTTTT
CAISEGYLAGELFF
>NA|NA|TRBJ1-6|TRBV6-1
TGTGCCAGCAGTGAAGTTTTGCCGGGGTCCTATAATTCACCCCTCCACTTT
CASSEVLPGSYNSPLHF
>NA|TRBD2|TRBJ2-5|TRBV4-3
TGCGCCAGCAGCCAGGGTAGCGGGAGGGCCTCGGAGACCCAGTACTTC
CASSQGSGRASETQYF
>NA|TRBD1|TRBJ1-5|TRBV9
TGTGCCAGCAGCGAACAGGGGGAGATTGATCAGCCCCAGCATTTT
CASSEQGEIDQPQHF
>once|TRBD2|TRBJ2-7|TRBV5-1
TGCGCCAGCAGCTCGCGGGGGGTCTCCTACGAGCAGTACTTC
CASSSRGVSYEQYF
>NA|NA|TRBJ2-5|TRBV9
TGTGCCAGCAGCGGAGAAGTAGGGGACATAGAGACCCAGTACTTC
CASSGEVGDIETQYF
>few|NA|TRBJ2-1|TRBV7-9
TGTGCCAGCAGCTCCCCTTACAATGAGCAGTTCTTC
CASSSPYNEQFF
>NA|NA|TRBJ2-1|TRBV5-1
TGCGCCAGCAGCCCCTCGGGCCGGGGTGGGGATGAGCAGTTCTTC
CASSPSGRGGDEQFF
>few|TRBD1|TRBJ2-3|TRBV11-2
TGTGCCAGCAGCCCTCCGGGACAGGGTCGGGCGCAGTATTTT
CASSPPGQGRAQYF
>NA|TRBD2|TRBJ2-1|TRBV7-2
TGTGCCAGCAGCTTATTGTCGACTAGCGGGCGGAATGAGCAGTTCTTC
CASSLLSTSGRNEQFF
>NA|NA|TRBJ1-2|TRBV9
TGTGCCAGCAGCGTAGGGGACAAGGTACCTTATGGCTACACCTTC
CASSVGDKVPYGYTF
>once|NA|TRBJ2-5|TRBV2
TGTGCCAGCAGTCCCCAGGGGTCGGAGACCCAGTACTTC
CASSPQGSETQYF
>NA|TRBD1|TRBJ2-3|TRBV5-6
TGTGCCAGCAGGGACAGGTTTACAGATACGCAGTATTTT
CASRDRFTDTQYF
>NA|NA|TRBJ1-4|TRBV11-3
TGTGCCAGCAGCTTAGGCCCGGGGGGGCCAACTAATGAAAAACTGTTTTTT
CASSLGPGGPTNEKLFF